The 9 T cell receptor beta chains below were found in one sample sequenced in a study of identical twins. From the 5' RACE reads, TCRdb called clonotypes with MiXCR, one entry per CDR3 protein. The table records 150,000 or so distinct CDR3 sequences, approximately 3.5% of them present only once. Sequences were obtained from memory T cells sorted from blood. The source is a man between 18 and 35 years old in good health.

This clonotype was seen many times. This chain uses TRBV5-1 with TRBJ2-1; TRBD2 matches at 11 bases. Germline CDR1 reads SGHRS; CDR2 reads YFSETQ. The CDR3 consists of 16 residues. The ends lost 4 bases at V and 4 bases at J; junction bases unmatched: 7. CDR3 bases: TGCGCCAGCAGCCCGACCGGACTAGCGGGTTACAATGAGCAGTTCTTC. It is translated as CASSPTGLAGYNEQFF.

The gene calls are TRBV6-1 and TRBJ1-1; perhaps TRBD1 as D (5 bases). This CDR3 is built from 14 residues. V gave up 4 bases and J gave up 4 bases, with 13 bases separating them. Germline values: CDR1 MNHNS, CDR2 SASEGT. The CDR3 sequence is CASSATRGGTEAFF. For the CDR3, the DNA is TGTGCCAGCAGTGCCACCCGGGGGGGCACTGAAGCTTTCTTT.

Ten or more counts support this clonotype. The chain has TRBV11-3 and TRBJ2-1; no definite D call. CDR3 length: 13 residues. Trimming shortened V by 1 base and J by 5 bases, and 6 bases separated the two germline ends. Looked up from germline, CDR1 is SGHNT and CDR2 is YENEEA. The CDR3 DNA follows: TGTGCCAGCAGCTTAGTCCGCGACAATGAGCAGTTCTTC. Translation: CASSLVRDNEQFF.

This clonotype was seen ten or more times. The chain couples TRBV6-1 to TRBJ2-3; D remains unclear. The CDR3 is 15 residues long. Germline-derived CDR1 and CDR2 are MNHNS and SASEGT. Trimming removed 6 bases at V and 2 bases at J, with 15 bases between. In nucleotides, the CDR3 is TGTGCCAGCAGCCCCACGGGCCCCAACACAGATACGCAGTATTTT. Amino acid sequence: CASSPTGPNTDTQYF.

This clonotype was counted many times. This chain uses TRBV5-1 with TRBJ1-1; D may be TRBD1 (6 bases). Looked up from germline, CDR1 is SGHRS and CDR2 is YFSETQ. The CDR3 has 13 residues. The V gene lost 4 bases and the J gene lost 4 bases, with 11 bases spanning the gap. CDR3 DNA: TGCGCCAGCAGCCAGGGGTCTAGCACTGAAGCTTTCTTT. Encoded protein: CASSQGSSTEAFF.

This clonotype was picked up many times. The rearrangement links TRBV18 to TRBJ1-1; tentative D call: TRBD1 (5 bases). V lost 3 bases and J lost 3, with 11 bases in between. The CDR3 runs to 14 residues. CDR1 and CDR2 (germline): KGHSH, LQKENI. CDR3 coding DNA: TGTGCCAGCTCACCCGCCGGGGCGGACACTGAAGCTTTCTTT. This translates into CASSPAGADTEAFF.

This clonotype was picked up many times. The chain links TRBV27 to TRBJ2-1; a weak D match, TRBD2 (7 bases). V was pared by 2 bases and J by 6 bases, with 14 bases between. Germline loops: CDR1 MNHEY, CDR2 SMNVEV (reference sequence). The CDR3 has 15 residues. CDR3 in amino acids: CASSLGGEGVNEQFF. CDR3 DNA sequence: TGTGCCAGCAGTTTAGGCGGGGAGGGGGTCAATGAGCAGTTCTTC.

In its sample, this clonotype was seen many times. CDR3 nucleotides: TGTGCCAGCAGCTTTTCGGCAGAATCCAACACTGAAGCTTTCTTT. Its protein product is CASSFSAESNTEAFF. The V gene is TRBV7-8, the J gene TRBJ1-1, with D unresolved. Germline assignment: CDR1 SGHVS and CDR2 FQNEAQ. V dropped 3 bases and J dropped 2 bases, with 13 bases sitting between them. The CDR3 consists of 15 residues.

The rearrangement joins TRBV7-6 to TRBJ2-5; D not certain. This CDR3 is 15 amino acids long. Deletions cut 0 bases from V and 5 bases from J, with 13 bases between. CDR1 SGHVS and CDR2 FNYEAQ come from the germline V gene. CDR3 bases: TGTGCCAGCAGCTTAGCCGGTGTAGGGCGGGAGACCCAGTACTTC. Amino acid sequence: CASSLAGVGRETQYF.